These 29 T cell receptor beta chains came from one sample sequenced in a study of cytomegalovirus exposure and HLA in healthy donors (dated by TCRdb to between 2016 and 2019). Library preparation used the immunoSEQ multiplex PCR assay. For the multiplex PCR, a mixture combining 60 forward primers for TCR Vbeta segments and 13 reverse primers for TCR Jbeta segments was used. TCRdb mirrors the immuneACCESS table, restricted to in-frame sequences. Some clones are absent from its copies; in checked studies, under half trace to an unresolved V gene, and the reason for the others is unknown. This sample holds approximately 130,000 clones; around 82% were observed only once. Approximately 1.2% of the sample is taken by the ten largest. Sequenced: PBMCs. These receptors originate from a man over 45 in good health and CMV-seronegative.

The rearrangement joins TRBV6-4 to TRBJ2-2; D is possibly TRBD1 (6 bases). This CDR3 region has 14 residues. The V gene lost 6 bases and the J gene lost 4 bases, with 12 bases spanning the gap. CDR1 and CDR2 from the germline V gene are MRHNA and SNTAGT. CDR3 protein: CASRSGVTTGELFF. The CDR3 nucleotides are TGTGCCAGCAGATCAGGGGTCACCACCGGGGAGCTGTTTTTT.

V usage is TRBV29-1 and J usage is TRBJ1-1; weak D call: TRBD1 (5 bases). Germline V gene data show CDR1 as SQVTM and CDR2 as ANQGSEA. The CDR3 consists of 14 residues. Deletions cut 0 bases from V and 3 bases from J, with 11 bases between. CDR3 residues: CSVEDAAGYTEAFF. The CDR3 DNA is TGCAGCGTTGAAGATGCGGCAGGGTACACTGAAGCTTTCTTT.

The table lists this clone with a few counts. This rearrangement joins TRBV18 to TRBJ2-5, with D possibly TRBD1 on 5 matching bases. Per the germline V gene, CDR1 is KGHSH and CDR2 is LQKENI. V lost 3 bases, J lost 4 bases, and 9 bases lay in between. The CDR3 is made up of 13 amino acids. The CDR3: CASSPAGIETQYF. The CDR3 nucleotides are TGTGCCAGCTCACCGGCAGGGATAGAGACCCAGTACTTC.

This chain links TRBV28 with TRBJ2-7, with TRBD1 matching 8 bases. V was pared by 6 bases and J by 2 bases, with 9 bases of the junction left unmatched. CDR1 MDHEN and CDR2 SYDVKM come from the germline V gene. There are 15 residues in the CDR3. The CDR3 reads CASRGIGQGTYEQYF. In DNA, the CDR3 is TGTGCCAGCAGAGGCATAGGACAGGGCACCTACGAGCAGTACTTC.

The rearrangement links TRBV2 to TRBJ1-2; D not resolved. The germline gives CDR1 SNHLY, CDR2 FYNNEI. The CDR3 runs 15 residues. Trimming removed 0 bases at V and 1 base at J, with 9 bases between. For the CDR3, the DNA is TGTGCCAGCAGTGAAGCGCGGGCCGTTAACTATGGCTACACCTTC. Its translation: CASSEARAVNYGYTF.

The CDR3 DNA sequence: TGTGCCAGTAGTATGTATAGCGGGAATTACAATGAGCAGTTCTTC. This encodes CASSMYSGNYNEQFF. V gene TRBV19 combines with J gene TRBJ2-1, with 8 bases identical to TRBD2. Germline V lookup: CDR1 LNHDA, CDR2 SQIVND (reference sequence). The V gene end was trimmed by 3 bases and the J gene end by 4 bases; junction bases not matched to a gene: 5. CDR3 length: 15 amino acids.

This rearrangement joins TRBV4-1 to TRBJ1-5, with D perhaps matching TRBD1 (5 bases). The CDR3 totals 15 residues. Germline values: CDR1 MGHRA, CDR2 YSYEKL. Trimming removed 1 base at V and 6 bases at J, with 13 bases between. The CDR3, as DNA: TGCGCCAGCAGCCAAGCCTCAGGGCATGGTCAGCCCCAGCATTTT. Its translation: CASSQASGHGQPQHF.

As for this clone: The junction and the germline gene differ at one end; a read error may be behind it. The rearrangement links TRBV7-7 to TRBJ2-7; 7 bases align to TRBD1. Germline assignment: CDR1 SSHAT and CDR2 FNYEAQ (reference sequence). The CDR3 runs to 13 residues. The CDR3 here is CASSLEGAGEQYF. CDR3 bases: TGTGCTAGCAGCTTAGAGGGGGCGGGCGAGCAGTACTTC.

The CDR3 coding sequence is TGCGCCAGCAGCTTGGGGGACAGTAATGGCTATGGCTACACCTTC. This codes for CASSLGDSNGYGYTF. This rearrangement joins TRBV5-1 to TRBJ1-2, with 7 bases aligning to TRBD1. After removal of 0 bases from V and 4 bases from J, the junction contained 6 bases not matched to a gene. Germline V lookup: CDR1 SGHRS, CDR2 YFSETQ. CDR3 size: 15 residues.

The chain has TRBV30 and TRBJ2-7; 10 bases line up with TRBD2. The CDR3 sequence is 13 residues long. V lost 1 base to trimming and J lost 9 bases; unmatched junction nucleotides: 6. Per germline, CDR1 GTSNPN and CDR2 SVGIG (reference sequence). The CDR3 protein is CAWSGPSGRGQYF. The CDR3 coding sequence is TGTGCCTGGAGTGGGCCTAGCGGGAGAGGGCAGTACTTC.

The chain combines TRBV7-9 with TRBJ1-5, with TRBD1 matching 8 bases. The length of the CDR3 is 16 residues. Trimming took 4 bases from V and 1 from J; bases not matched to a gene: 6. Germline V gives CDR1 SEHNR, CDR2 FQNEAQ (reference sequence). The CDR3 DNA reads as TGTGCCAGCAGCTCATCCGACAGGGGAAGCAATCAGCCCCAGCATTTT. This sequence encodes CASSSSDRGSNQPQHF.

V gene TRBV6-1 combines with J gene TRBJ1-6; 11 nucleotides line up with TRBD1. The germline V gene encodes CDR1 MNHNS and CDR2 SASEGT. There are 16 residues in the CDR3. The trim removed 1 base at V and 8 bases at J, leaving 4 bases unmatched. Written as DNA, the CDR3 is TGTGCCAGCAGTGAAGGGACAGGGGGCTTCTATTCACCCCTCCACTTT. Its protein product is CASSEGTGGFYSPLHF.

This clone appeared a few times. This sequence joins TRBV5-1 and TRBJ2-5, with TRBD2 identical over 7 bases. CDR3 length: 14 amino acids. The ends lost 4 bases at V and 2 bases at J; junction bases unmatched: 5. Looked up from germline, CDR1 is SGHRS and CDR2 is YFSETQ. CDR3 sequence (DNA): TGCGCCAGCAGCGTGGGACTAACACAAGAGACCCAGTACTTC. Protein product: CASSVGLTQETQYF. The full variable domain, its missing parts supplied by reference TRBV5-1 and TRBJ2-5, is KAGVTQTPRYLIKTRGQQVTLSCSPISGHRSVSWYQQTPGQGLQFLFEYFSETQRNKGNFPGRFSGRQFSNSRSEMNVSTLELGDSALYLCASSVGLTQETQYFGPGTRLLVL.

This chain uses TRBV28 with TRBJ1-1; 8 nucleotides line up with TRBD1. This CDR3 contains 15 residues. From germline, CDR1 is MDHEN and CDR2 SYDVKM. J lost 3 bases, V lost 5 bases, and 8 bases had no gene match. CDR3: CASSLRQGLYTEAFF. CDR3 DNA: TGTGCCAGCAGTCTACGACAGGGGTTGTACACTGAAGCTTTCTTT.

J is TRBJ2-3 and V is TRBV4-3, with TRBD2 as a possible D gene (5 bases). V was shortened by 2 bases and J by 0 bases, with 15 bases between the two germline ends. CDR1 and CDR2 from the germline V gene are LGHNA and YSLEER. The CDR3 length is 17 residues. The CDR3 bases are TGCGCCAGCAGCCAATTACATTTAGCGACTAGCACAGATACGCAGTATTTT. Encoded protein: CASSQLHLATSTDTQYF.

In this sample, this clone turned up a few times. The rearrangement links TRBV5-6 to TRBJ2-7; 10 bases align to TRBD1. J lost 3 bases, V lost 5 bases, and 5 bases had no gene match. Germline CDR1 SGHDT, CDR2 YYEEEE. The CDR3 totals 14 residues. As DNA, the CDR3 is TGTGCCAGCAGGCAGACAGGGGGCGACTACGAGCAGTACTTC. It encodes CASRQTGGDYEQYF. Full variable domain (rest looked up from reference TRBV5-6 and TRBJ2-7): DAGVTQSPTHLIKTRGQQVTLRCSPKSGHDTVSWYQQALGQGPQFIFQYYEEEERQRGNFPDRFSGHQFPNYSSELNVNALLLGDSALYLCASRQTGGDYEQYFGPGTRLTVT.

The CDR3 sequence: CAWSVSSRYSGNTIYF. In DNA, the CDR3 is TGTGCCTGGAGTGTAAGTAGTCGGTACTCTGGAAACACCATATATTTT. The V gene is TRBV30, the J gene TRBJ1-3; unclear D gene. V lost 0 bases and J lost 0, with 12 bases in between. The CDR3 contains 16 residues. CDR1 is GTSNPN, CDR2 SVGIG, per germline (reference sequence).

CDR3 region: CASSLTGTSGTGELFF. The CDR3 coding sequence is TGCGCCAGCAGCTTAACCGGGACTAGCGGGACCGGGGAGCTGTTTTTT. The chain has TRBV5-1 and TRBJ2-2, with 12 positions matching TRBD2. The CDR3 has 16 amino acids. V was clipped by 2 bases and J by 5 bases; unmatched bases: 4. The germline CDR1 and CDR2 sequences are SGHRS and YFSETQ.

This chain uses TRBV4-1 with TRBJ2-5, with 7 bases fitting TRBD1. Germline V gene lookup returns CDR1 MGHRA and CDR2 YSYEKL. The CDR3 sequence is 15 residues long. The V gene end was trimmed by 3 bases and the J gene end by 2 bases; junction bases not matched to a gene: 6. The CDR3 region has the DNA TGCGCCAGCAGCCACAGGGGACAGATACAAGAGACCCAGTACTTC. It encodes CASSHRGQIQETQYF.

The rearrangement uses TRBV6-5 and TRBJ1-6; 7 bases align to TRBD1. In germline, CDR1 is MNHEY, CDR2 SVGAGI. This CDR3 is 15 amino acids long. Trimming removed 4 bases from V and 1 base from J; junction bases left unmatched: 1. The CDR3 coding sequence is TGTGCCAGCAGTTCAGGGGGGTCCTATAATTCACCCCTCCACTTT. As protein: CASSSGGSYNSPLHF.

This clone was counted a single time. The chain is built from TRBV6-5 and TRBJ1-5; a possible D gene is TRBD1 (5 bases). Per germline, CDR1 MNHEY and CDR2 SVGAGI. The CDR3 extends over 16 amino acids. Trimming pared 2 bases from V and 1 base from J, leaving 12 bases between. The CDR3 nucleotides are TGTGCCAGCAGTTACGGGAGGGGAGGAAGCAATCAGCCCCAGCATTTT. Residues: CASSYGRGGSNQPQHF.

The chain joins TRBV30 to TRBJ1-2; 9 positions match TRBD1. J gave up 3 bases and V 2 bases, and 7 bases lay outside the gene matches. Germline CDR1 is GTSNPN and CDR2 is SVGIG (reference sequence). This CDR3 comprises 15 residues. The CDR3 nucleotides read TGTGCCTGGAGTACCCCGGGGACAGGGTACTATGGCTACACCTTC. Translation gives CAWSTPGTGYYGYTF.

This rearrangement joins TRBV30 to TRBJ2-6; 8 nucleotides match TRBD1. The CDR3 consists of 18 residues. V was pared by 0 bases and J by 0 bases, with 7 bases of the junction left unmatched. Germline assignment: CDR1 GTSNPN and CDR2 SVGIG (reference sequence). The CDR3 DNA reads TGTGCCTGGAGTGTGAGGGACAGGATCTTCTCTGGGGCCAACGTCCTGACTTTC. Amino acids: CAWSVRDRIFSGANVLTF.

The rearrangement joins TRBV21-1 to TRBJ1-5; no check of the table's D call, TRBD1, against the DNA was made. TRBV21-1 corresponds to a pseudogene. The length of the CDR3 is 17 residues. The CDR3 DNA reads as TGTGCCAGCAGCGTGGGACAGGGGAAATGGCGCAATCAGCCCCAGCATTTT. It yields the protein CASSVGQGKWRNQPQHF.

The chain uses TRBV11-2 and TRBJ1-3, with 8 bases aligning to TRBD1. Trimming took 2 bases from V and 4 from J; bases not matched to a gene: 1. Germline V gene sequence: CDR1 SGHAT, CDR2 FQNNGV. The CDR3 loop spans 14 amino acids. CDR3 residues: CASSLTGGGNTIYF. CDR3 in DNA: TGTGCCAGCAGCTTAACAGGGGGGGGAAACACCATATATTTT.

The chain couples TRBV10-3 to TRBJ2-1; TRBD2 matches 9 bases. CDR1 ENHRY and CDR2 SYGVKD come from the germline V gene. V lost 6 bases and J lost 7; bases outside the gene matches: 10. This CDR3 contains 15 residues. DNA for the CDR3: TGTGCCATCAGGGAGGGTAGCGGGAGACAGAATGAGCAGTTCTTC. Translating gives CAIREGSGRQNEQFF.

The chain couples TRBV5-1 to TRBJ2-3; 11 nucleotides align to TRBD2. This CDR3 spans 16 amino acids. V gave up 1 base and J gave up 3 bases; unmatched junction bases: 4. Germline values: CDR1 SGHRS, CDR2 YFSETQ. The CDR3 protein is CASSLSRTSGTDTQYF. The CDR3 DNA sequence: TGCGCCAGCAGCTTGTCCCGGACTAGCGGGACAGATACGCAGTATTTT.

In its sample, this clone was seen once. This chain uses TRBV28 with TRBJ1-1; 12 bases line up with TRBD1. Germline V gene lookup returns CDR1 MDHEN and CDR2 SYDVKM. CDR3 length: 17 amino acids. J lost 1 base, V lost 6 bases, and 9 bases had no gene match. CDR3 loop: CASSRPGQGAKNTEAFF. CDR3 nucleotides: TGTGCCAGCAGCCGGCCGGGACAGGGGGCGAAGAACACTGAAGCTTTCTTT.

The chain employs TRBV30 and TRBJ1-6, with 9 bases aligning to TRBD1. Germline assignment: CDR1 GTSNPN and CDR2 SVGIG (reference sequence). The CDR3 has 13 amino acids. J gave up 10 bases and V 3 bases, and 4 bases lay outside the gene matches. CDR3 protein: CAWSRDRDSPLHF. The CDR3 DNA reads as TGTGCCTGGAGCAGGGACAGGGACTCACCCCTCCACTTT. Full variable domain (rest looked up from reference TRBV30 and TRBJ1-6): SQTIHQWPATLVQPVGSPLSLECTVEGTSNPNLYWYRQAAGRGLQLLFYSVGIGQISSEVPQNLSASRPQDRQFILSSKKLLLSDSGFYLCAWSRDRDSPLHFGNGTRLTVT.